Sequencing of this TCR beta chain was carried out in a study of blood T cell repertoires in COVID-19. V was cut by 3 bases and J by 9 bases, with 16 bases left in between. This CDR3 has 13 amino acids. Germline V gene data show CDR1 as SGHRS and CDR2 as YFSETQ. In the source study's methods: From reference gene primer amplification, estimates of nucleated cell counts were derived. Data came from immunoSEQ multiplex PCR; TCRdb stores just in-frame clones and leaves some out. V, J and clone size derive from that table, while D and trimming were established from the DNA sequence. Among around 40,000 clones listed, 89% were seen once.

This receptor was obtained from a human donor in a cohort sampled during active COVID-19. The sequenced sample was peripheral blood. The chain carries TRBV5-1 and TRBJ2-7; possibly TRBD1 for D (6 bases). This chain's CDR3 is CASSSQGSATQYF. CDR3 nucleotide sequence: TGCGCCAGCAGCTCACAGGGAAGTGCCACGCAGTACTTC.